There are many counts of the clone carrying this T cell receptor (beta chain). Antigen specificity is unknown. At one end the junction does not follow the germline gene, possibly because of a read error. A J-beta primer mix and a sample-barcoded 5' primer were used in a second PCR of about 7 to 12 cycles. A tag from a template-switch adaptor with 12 random nucleotides marked each cDNA molecule. The study obtained at least 3 million CDR3-containing paired-end reads from every sample. TCRdb ran MiXCR on the 5' RACE reads and lists one entry per CDR3 protein. This table has 1.6 million or so distinct CDR3 sequences, about 35% appearing once. These data belong to a study of blood T cells in healthy people across ages. Study observations and caveats: Higher diversity and more naive CD4+ cells were features of long-lived donors, compared to aged donors.

The CDR3 covers 15 residues. Germline V CDR1 and CDR2: SGHRS, YFSETQ. Sample: blood. The sequence was collected from a woman younger than 45 in good health. The genes are TRBV5-1 and TRBJ2-7; 11 bases fit TRBD2. The CDR3 DNA reads TGTGCCAGCAGCCCAAGACTAGCGGGGAGTTACGAGCAGTACTTC. It codes for CASSPRLAGSYEQYF.